This T cell receptor beta chain comes out of a study of blood T cell repertoires in COVID-19. About the research overall: From the United States, Italy and Spain came samples of acute and convalescent COVID-19.

The length of the CDR3 is 16 residues. CDR1 is LNHNV, CDR2 YYDKDF, per germline (reference sequence). V was shortened by 3 bases and J by 4 bases, with 19 bases between the two germline ends. Authors' data handling: Amplification of reference gene primers was used by the study to estimate nucleated cell counts. Sequencing was performed with immunoSEQ multiplex PCR; in TCRdb, only in-frame clones are kept and a portion is missing. V and J calls and clone size are given by that table; D and trimming were obtained from the DNA. The profile covers under 400,000 clones, with 80% to 90% appearing a single time and roughly 4.2% taken by the ten largest.

The clonotype originates from a woman aged 35 to 49 with acute COVID-19. The sample consisted of PBMCs or T cells enriched from blood (not recorded which). The rearrangement joins TRBV15 to TRBJ2-7; the D gene is possibly TRBD2 (5 bases). CDR3 DNA sequence: TGTGCCACCAGCAGTGATCCGTCCGGGAAGCCTTACGAGCAGTACTTC. It is translated as CATSSDPSGKPYEQYF.